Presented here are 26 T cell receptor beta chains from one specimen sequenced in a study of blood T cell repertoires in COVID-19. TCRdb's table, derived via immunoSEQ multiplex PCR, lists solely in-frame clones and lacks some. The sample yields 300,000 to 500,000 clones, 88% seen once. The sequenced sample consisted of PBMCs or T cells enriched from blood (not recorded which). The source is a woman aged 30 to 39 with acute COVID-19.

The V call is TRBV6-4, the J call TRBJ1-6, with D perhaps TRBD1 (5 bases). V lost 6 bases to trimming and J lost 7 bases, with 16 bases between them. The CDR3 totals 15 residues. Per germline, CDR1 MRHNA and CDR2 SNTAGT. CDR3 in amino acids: CASRESPRGNSPLHF. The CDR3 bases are TGTGCCAGCAGAGAGTCCCCTCGGGGGAATTCACCCCTCCACTTT.

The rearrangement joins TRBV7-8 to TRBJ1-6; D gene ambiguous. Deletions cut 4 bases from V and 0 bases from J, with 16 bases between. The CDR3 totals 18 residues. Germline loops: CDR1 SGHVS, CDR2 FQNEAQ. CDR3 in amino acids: CASSSFGVGSSYNSPLHF. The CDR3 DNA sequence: TGTGCCAGCAGCTCCTTCGGGGTGGGGAGCTCCTATAATTCACCCCTCCACTTT.

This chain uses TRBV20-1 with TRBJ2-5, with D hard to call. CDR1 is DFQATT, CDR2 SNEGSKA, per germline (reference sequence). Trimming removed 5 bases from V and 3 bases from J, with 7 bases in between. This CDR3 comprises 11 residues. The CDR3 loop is CSARSEETQYF. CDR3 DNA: TGCAGTGCTCGATCGGAAGAGACCCAGTACTTC.

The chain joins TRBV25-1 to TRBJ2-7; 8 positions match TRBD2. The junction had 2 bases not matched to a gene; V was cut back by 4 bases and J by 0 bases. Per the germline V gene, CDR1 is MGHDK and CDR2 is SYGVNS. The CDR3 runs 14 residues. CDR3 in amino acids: CASSASGFSYEQYF. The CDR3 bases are TGTGCCAGCAGTGCTAGCGGGTTCTCCTACGAGCAGTACTTC.

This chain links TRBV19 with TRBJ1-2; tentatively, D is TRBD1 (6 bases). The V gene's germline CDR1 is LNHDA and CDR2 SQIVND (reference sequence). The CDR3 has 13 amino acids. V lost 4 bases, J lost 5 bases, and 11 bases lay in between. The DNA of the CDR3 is TGTGCCAGTAGTACACAGGGAACGTATGGCTACACCTTC. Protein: CASSTQGTYGYTF.

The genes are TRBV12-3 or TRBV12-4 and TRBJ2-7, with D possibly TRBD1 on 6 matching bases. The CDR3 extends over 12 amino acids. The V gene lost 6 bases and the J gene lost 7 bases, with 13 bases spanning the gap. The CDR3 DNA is TGTGCCAGCAGCCACGGCCAGGGGGAGCAGTACTTC. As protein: CASSHGQGEQYF.

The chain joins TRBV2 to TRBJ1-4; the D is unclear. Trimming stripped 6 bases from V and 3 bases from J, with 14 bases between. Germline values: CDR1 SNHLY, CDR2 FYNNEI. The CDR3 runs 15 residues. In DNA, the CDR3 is TGTGCCAGCAGCAAGGGATCCGGGGCTAATGAAAAACTGTTTTTT. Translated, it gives CASSKGSGANEKLFF.

The DNA of the CDR3 is TGTGCCAGCAGTGACCGGCAGCGCCTCAACACCGGGGAGCTGTTTTTT. Residues: CASSDRQRLNTGELFF. This rearrangement joins TRBV2 to TRBJ2-2; D is uncertain. With 3 bases removed from V and 2 bases from J, the gap between germline ends came to 13 bases. The CDR3 loop spans 16 amino acids. Looked up from germline, CDR1 is SNHLY and CDR2 is FYNNEI.

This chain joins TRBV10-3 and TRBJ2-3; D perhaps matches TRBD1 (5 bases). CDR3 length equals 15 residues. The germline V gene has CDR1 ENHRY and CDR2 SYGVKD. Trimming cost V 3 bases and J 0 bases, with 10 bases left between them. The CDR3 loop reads CAISDDRASTDTQYF. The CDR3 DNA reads TGTGCCATCAGTGATGACAGAGCCAGCACAGATACGCAGTATTTT.

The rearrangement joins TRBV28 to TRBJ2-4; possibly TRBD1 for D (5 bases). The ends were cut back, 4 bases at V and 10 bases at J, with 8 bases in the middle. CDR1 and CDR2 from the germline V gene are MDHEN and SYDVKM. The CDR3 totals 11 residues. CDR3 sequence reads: CASSSSGIQYF. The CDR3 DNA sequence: TGTGCCAGCAGTTCATCAGGGATTCAGTACTTC.

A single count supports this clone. The CDR3 nucleotides read TGCGCCAGCACCCCGGACAGGGAAGCCTACGAGCAGTACTTC. This codes for CASTPDREAYEQYF. The J gene is TRBJ2-7, the V gene TRBV23-1, with 8 bases identical to TRBD1. TRBV23-1 is an open reading frame, and its role is uncertain. With 7 bases clipped from V and 2 bases from J, the junction kept 7 bases outside the gene matches. This CDR3 spans 14 amino acids.

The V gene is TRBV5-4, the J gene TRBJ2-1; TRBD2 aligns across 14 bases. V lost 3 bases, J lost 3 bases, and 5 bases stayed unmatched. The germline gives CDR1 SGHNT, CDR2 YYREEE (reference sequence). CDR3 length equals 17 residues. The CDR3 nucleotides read TGTGCCAGCAGCTCCGGACTAGCGGGGGGTTTCTACAATGAGCAGTTCTTC. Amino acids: CASSSGLAGGFYNEQFF.

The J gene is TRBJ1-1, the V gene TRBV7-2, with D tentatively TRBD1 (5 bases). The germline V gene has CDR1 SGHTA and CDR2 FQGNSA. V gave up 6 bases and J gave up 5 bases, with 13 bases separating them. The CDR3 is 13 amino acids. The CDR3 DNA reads TGTGCCAGCAGTCACTGGGGCAGAACTGAAGCTTTCTTT. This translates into CASSHWGRTEAFF.

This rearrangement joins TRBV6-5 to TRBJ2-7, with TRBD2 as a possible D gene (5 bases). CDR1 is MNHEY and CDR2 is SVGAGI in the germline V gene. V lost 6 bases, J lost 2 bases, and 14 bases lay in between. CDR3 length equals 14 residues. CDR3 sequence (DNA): TGTGCCAGCAGAGCTCGGACTGGGACCTACGAGCAGTACTTC. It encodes CASRARTGTYEQYF.

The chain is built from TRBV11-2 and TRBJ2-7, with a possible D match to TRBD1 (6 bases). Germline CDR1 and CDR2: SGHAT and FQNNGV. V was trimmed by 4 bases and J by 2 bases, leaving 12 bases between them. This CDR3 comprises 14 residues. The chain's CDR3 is CASSYYQGPYEQYF. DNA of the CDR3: TGTGCCAGCAGCTATTACCAGGGGCCCTACGAGCAGTACTTC.

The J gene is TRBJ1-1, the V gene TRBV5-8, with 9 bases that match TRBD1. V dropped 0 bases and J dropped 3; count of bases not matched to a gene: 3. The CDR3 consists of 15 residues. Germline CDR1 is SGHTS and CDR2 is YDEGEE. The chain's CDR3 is CASSLGGTGHTEAFF. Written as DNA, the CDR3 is TGTGCCAGCAGCTTGGGGGGGACAGGGCACACTGAAGCTTTCTTT.

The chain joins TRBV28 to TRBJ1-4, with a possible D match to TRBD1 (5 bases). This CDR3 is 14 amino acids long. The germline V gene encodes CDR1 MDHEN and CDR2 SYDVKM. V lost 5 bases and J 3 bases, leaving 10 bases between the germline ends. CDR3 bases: TGTGCCAGCAGTAAGACAGCGCCTAATGAAAAACTGTTTTTT. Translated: CASSKTAPNEKLFF.

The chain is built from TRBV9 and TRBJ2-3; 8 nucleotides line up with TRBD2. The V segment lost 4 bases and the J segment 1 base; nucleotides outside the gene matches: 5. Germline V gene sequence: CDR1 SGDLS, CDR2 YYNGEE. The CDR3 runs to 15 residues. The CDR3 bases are TGTGCCAGCAGCACACGGGGGGGCCGCACAGATACGCAGTATTTT. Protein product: CASSTRGGRTDTQYF.

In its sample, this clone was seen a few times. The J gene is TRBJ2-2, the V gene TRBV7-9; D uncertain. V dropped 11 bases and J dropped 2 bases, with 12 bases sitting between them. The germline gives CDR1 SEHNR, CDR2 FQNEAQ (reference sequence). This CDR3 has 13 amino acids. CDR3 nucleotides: TGTGCCGTAACCGGGTCCAACACCGGGGAGCTGTTTTTT. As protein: CAVTGSNTGELFF.

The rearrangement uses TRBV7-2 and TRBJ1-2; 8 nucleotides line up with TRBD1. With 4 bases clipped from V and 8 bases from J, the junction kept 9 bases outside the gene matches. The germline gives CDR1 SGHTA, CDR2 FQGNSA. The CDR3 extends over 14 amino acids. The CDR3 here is CASSYAPGGRGYTF. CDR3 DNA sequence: TGTGCCAGCAGCTATGCGCCAGGGGGCCGCGGCTACACCTTC.

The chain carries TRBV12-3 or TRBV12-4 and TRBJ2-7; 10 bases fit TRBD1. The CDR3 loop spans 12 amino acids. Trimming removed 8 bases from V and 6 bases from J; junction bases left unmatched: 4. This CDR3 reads CASGQGVGEQYF. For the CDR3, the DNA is TGTGCCAGCGGACAGGGGGTAGGCGAGCAGTACTTC.

CDR3: CASSYGGSGELFF. The CDR3 coding sequence is TGTGCCAGCAGTTACGGAGGGAGCGGGGAGCTGTTTTTT. This chain connects TRBV6-2 or TRBV6-3 to TRBJ2-2; D might be TRBD2 (6 bases). This CDR3 is 13 amino acids long. The V end lost 2 bases, the J end lost 7 bases, and 8 bases lay between the germline ends. CDR1 and CDR2 from the germline V gene are MNHEY and SVGEGT.

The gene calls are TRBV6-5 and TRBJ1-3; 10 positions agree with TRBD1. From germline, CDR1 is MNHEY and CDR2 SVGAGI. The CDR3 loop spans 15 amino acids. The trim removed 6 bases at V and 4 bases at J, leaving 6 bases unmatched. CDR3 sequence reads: CASRRTGGSGNTIYF. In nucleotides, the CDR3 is TGTGCCAGCAGGAGGACAGGGGGATCGGGAAACACCATATATTTT.

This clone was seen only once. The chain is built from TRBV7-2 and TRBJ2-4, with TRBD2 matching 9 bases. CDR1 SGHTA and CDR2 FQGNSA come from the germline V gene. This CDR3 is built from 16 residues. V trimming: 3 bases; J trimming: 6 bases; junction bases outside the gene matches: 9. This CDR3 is CASSLNLAGAGNIQYF. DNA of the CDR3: TGTGCCAGCAGCTTGAATTTAGCGGGGGCCGGAAACATTCAGTACTTC.

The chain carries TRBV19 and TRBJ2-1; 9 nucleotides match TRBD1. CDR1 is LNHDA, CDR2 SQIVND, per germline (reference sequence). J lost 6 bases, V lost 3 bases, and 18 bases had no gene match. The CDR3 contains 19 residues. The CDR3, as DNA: TGTGCCAGTAGTATGGGAGGGACAGGGTTCGGACCATTCTTCAATGAGCAGTTCTTC. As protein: CASSMGGTGFGPFFNEQFF.

CDR3 loop: CAWTCRTASNQPQHF. CDR3 sequence (DNA): TGTGCCTGGACATGTAGGACAGCTAGCAATCAGCCCCAGCATTTT. The genes are TRBV30 and TRBJ1-5; D is perhaps TRBD1 (6 bases). Germline CDR1 GTSNPN, CDR2 SVGIG (reference sequence). The CDR3 has 15 residues. Between the trimmed V and J ends, which lost 4 bases and 0 bases, there was a span of 13 bases. Full variable domain (outside the CDR3, taken from reference TRBV30 and TRBJ1-5): SQTIHQWPATLVQPVGSPLSLECTVEGTSNPNLYWYRQAAGRGLQLLFYSVGIGQISSEVPQNLSASRPQDRQFILSSKKLLLSDSGFYLCAWTCRTASNQPQHFGDGTRLSIL.